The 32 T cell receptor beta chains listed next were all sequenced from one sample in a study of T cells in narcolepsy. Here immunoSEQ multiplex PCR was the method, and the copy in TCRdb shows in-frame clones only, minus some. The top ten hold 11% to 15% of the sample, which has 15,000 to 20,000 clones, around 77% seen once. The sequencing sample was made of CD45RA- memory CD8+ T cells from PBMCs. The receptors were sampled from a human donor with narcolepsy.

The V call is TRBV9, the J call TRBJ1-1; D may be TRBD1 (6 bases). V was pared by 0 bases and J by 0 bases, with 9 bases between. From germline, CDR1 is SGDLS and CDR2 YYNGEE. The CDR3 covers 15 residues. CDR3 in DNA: TGTGCCAGCAGCGTAGAGGGGGGATTGAACACTGAAGCTTTCTTT. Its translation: CASSVEGGLNTEAFF.

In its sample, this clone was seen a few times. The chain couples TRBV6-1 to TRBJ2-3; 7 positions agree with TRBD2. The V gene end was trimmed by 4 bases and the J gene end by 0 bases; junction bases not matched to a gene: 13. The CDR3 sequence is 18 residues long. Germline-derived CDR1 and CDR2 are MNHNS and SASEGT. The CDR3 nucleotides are TGTGCCAGCAGTGGCACTACTGCCGGGGGGTCTAGCACAGATACGCAGTATTTT. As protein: CASSGTTAGGSSTDTQYF.

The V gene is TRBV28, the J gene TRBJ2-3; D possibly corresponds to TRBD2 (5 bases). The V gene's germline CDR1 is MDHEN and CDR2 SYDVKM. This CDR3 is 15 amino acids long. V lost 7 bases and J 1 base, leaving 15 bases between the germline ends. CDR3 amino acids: CASNPDLSRTDTQYF. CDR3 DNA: TGTGCCAGCAATCCGGACTTGTCCCGCACAGATACGCAGTATTTT.

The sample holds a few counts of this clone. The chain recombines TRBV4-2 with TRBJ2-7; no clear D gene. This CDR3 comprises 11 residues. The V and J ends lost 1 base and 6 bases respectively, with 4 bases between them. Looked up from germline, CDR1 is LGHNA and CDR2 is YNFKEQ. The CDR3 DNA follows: TGTGCCAGCAGCCAAGGCCGCGAGCAGTACTTC. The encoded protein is CASSQGREQYF.

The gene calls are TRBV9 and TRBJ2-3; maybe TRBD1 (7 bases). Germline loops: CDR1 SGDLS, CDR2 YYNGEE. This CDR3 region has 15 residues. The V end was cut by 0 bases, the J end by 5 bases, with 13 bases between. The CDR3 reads CASSVAGRGEDTQYF. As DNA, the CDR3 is TGTGCCAGCAGCGTAGCGGGCAGGGGGGAAGATACGCAGTATTTT.

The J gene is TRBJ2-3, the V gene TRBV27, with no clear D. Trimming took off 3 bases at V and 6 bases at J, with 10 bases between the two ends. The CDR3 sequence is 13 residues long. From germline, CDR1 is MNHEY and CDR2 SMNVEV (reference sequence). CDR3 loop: CASSFLSQDTQYF. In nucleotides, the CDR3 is TGTGCCAGCAGTTTCCTCAGCCAGGATACGCAGTATTTT.

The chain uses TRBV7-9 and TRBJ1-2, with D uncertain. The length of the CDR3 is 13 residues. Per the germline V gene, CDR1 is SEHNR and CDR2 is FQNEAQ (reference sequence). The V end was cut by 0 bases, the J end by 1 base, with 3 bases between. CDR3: CASSLANNYGYTF. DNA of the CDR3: TGTGCCAGCAGCTTAGCTAATAACTATGGCTACACCTTC.

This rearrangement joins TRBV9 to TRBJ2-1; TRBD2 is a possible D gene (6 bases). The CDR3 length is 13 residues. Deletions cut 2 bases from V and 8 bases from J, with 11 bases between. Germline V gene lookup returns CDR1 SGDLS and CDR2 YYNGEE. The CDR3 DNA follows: TGTGCCAGCAGCGTCGGAGGGTTCCATGAGCAGTTCTTC. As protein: CASSVGGFHEQFF.

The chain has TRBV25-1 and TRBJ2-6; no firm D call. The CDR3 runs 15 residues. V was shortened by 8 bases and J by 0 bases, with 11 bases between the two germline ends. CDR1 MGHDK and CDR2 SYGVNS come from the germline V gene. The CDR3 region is CASGNGVSGANVLTF. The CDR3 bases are TGTGCCAGCGGCAATGGGGTCTCTGGGGCCAACGTCCTGACTTTC.

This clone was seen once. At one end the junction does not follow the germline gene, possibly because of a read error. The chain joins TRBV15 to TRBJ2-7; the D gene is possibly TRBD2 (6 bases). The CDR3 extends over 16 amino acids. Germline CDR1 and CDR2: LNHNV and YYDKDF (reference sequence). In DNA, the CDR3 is TGTGCCACCAGCAGAGGGGCCTGGGACTCTTCCTCCGAGCAGTACTTC. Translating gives CATSRGAWDSSSEQYF. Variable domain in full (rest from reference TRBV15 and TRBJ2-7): DAMVIQNPRYQVTQFGKPVTLSCSQTLNHNVMYWYQQKSSQAPKLLFHYYDKDFNNEADTPDNFQSRRPNTSFCFLDIRSPGLGDTAMYLCATSRGAWDSSSEQYFGPGTRLTVT.

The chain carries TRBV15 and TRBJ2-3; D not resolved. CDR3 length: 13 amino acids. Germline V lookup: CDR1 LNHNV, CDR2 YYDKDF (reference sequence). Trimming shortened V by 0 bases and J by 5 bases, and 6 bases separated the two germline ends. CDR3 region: CATSRESKDTQYF. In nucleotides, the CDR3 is TGTGCCACCAGCAGAGAATCGAAAGATACGCAGTATTTT.

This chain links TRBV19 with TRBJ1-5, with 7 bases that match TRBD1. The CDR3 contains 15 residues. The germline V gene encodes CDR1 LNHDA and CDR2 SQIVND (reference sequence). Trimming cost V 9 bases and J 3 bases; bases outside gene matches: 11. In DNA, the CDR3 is TGTGCCAGCCTAACCAGGGGGAATACCAATCAGCCCCAGCATTTT. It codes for CASLTRGNTNQPQHF.

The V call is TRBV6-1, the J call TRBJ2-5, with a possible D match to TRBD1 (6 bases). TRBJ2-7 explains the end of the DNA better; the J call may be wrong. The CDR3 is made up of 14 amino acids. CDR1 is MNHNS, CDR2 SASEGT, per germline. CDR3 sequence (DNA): TGTGCCAGCAGTGCCCTGACAGGACCCTACGAGCAGTACTTC. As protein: CASSALTGPYEQYF.

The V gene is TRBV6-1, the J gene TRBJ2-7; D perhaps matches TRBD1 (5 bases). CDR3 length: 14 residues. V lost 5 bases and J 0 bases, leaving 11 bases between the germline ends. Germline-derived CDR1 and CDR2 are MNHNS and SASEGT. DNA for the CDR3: TGTGCCAGCAGTTTGCGGACACCCTCCTACGAGCAGTACTTC. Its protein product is CASSLRTPSYEQYF.

This chain's CDR3 is CASSRDSGGDPNYGYTF. The DNA of the CDR3 is TGTGCCAGCAGTAGGGACTCGGGCGGGGACCCTAACTATGGCTACACCTTC. The rearrangement links TRBV2 to TRBJ1-2; tentative D call: TRBD1 (5 bases). V lost 5 bases and J 0 bases, leaving 19 bases between the germline ends. The germline CDR1 and CDR2 sequences are SNHLY and FYNNEI. The CDR3 is made up of 17 amino acids.

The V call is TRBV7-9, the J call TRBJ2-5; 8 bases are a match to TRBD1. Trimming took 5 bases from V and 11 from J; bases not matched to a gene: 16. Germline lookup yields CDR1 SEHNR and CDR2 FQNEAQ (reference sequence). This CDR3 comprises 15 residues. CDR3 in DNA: TGTGCCAGCAGCACGACGGACAGGGCGGGTTGGGAGCAGTACTTC. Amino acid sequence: CASSTTDRAGWEQYF.

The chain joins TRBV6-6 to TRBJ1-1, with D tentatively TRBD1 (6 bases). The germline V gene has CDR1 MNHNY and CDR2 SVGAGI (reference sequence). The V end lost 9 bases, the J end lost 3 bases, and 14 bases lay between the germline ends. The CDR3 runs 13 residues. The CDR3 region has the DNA TGTGCCAGTAATGCGGGGGCGTACACTGAAGCTTTCTTT. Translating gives CASNAGAYTEAFF.

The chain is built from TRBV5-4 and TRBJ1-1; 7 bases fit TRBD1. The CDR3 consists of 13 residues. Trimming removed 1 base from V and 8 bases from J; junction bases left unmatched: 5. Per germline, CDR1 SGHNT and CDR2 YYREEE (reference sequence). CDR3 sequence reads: CASSLRRTGEAFF. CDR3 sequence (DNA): TGTGCCAGCAGCTTGAGGCGGACAGGCGAAGCTTTCTTT.

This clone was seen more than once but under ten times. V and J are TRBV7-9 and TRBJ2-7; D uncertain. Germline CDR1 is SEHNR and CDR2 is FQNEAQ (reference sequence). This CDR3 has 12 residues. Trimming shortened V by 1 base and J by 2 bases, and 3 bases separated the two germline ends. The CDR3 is CASSLGTYEQYF. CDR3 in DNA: TGTGCCAGCAGCTTAGGGACCTACGAGCAGTACTTC.

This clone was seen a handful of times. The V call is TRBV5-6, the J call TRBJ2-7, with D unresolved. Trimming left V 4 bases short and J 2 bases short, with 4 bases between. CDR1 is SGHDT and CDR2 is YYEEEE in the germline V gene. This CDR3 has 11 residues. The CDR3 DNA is TGTGCCAGCAGCGGAACCTACGAGCAGTACTTC. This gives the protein CASSGTYEQYF.

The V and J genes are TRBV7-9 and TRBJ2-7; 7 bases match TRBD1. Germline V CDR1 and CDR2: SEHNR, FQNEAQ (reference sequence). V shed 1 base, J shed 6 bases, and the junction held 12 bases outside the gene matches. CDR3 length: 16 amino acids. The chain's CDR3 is CASSLDRADRDGEQYF. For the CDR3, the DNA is TGTGCCAGCAGCTTAGATCGTGCCGACAGGGATGGCGAGCAGTACTTC.

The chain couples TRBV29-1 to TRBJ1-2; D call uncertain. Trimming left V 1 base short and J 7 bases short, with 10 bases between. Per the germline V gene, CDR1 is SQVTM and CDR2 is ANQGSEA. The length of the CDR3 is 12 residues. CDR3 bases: TGCAGCGTTGAAGGGCGTCTTGGTGGCTACACCTTC. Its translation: CSVEGRLGGYTF.

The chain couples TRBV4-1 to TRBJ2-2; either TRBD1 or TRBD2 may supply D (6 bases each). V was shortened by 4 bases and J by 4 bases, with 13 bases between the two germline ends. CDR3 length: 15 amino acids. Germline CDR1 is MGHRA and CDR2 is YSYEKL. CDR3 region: CASSPGGGGTGELFF. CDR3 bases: TGCGCCAGCAGCCCCGGCGGAGGGGGCACCGGGGAGCTGTTTTTT.

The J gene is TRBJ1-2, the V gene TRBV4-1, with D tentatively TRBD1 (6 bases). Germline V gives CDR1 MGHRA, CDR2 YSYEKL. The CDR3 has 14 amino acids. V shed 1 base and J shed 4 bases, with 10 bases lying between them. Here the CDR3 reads CASSQAGAGYGYTF. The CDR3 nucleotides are TGCGCCAGCAGCCAAGCGGGGGCAGGCTATGGCTACACCTTC.

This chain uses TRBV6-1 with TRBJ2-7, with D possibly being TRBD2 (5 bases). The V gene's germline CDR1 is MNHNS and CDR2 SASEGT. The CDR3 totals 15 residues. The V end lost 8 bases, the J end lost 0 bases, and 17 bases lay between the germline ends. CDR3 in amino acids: CASRLGVDGSYEQYF. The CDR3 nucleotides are TGTGCCAGCCGCCTCGGGGTGGACGGCTCCTACGAGCAGTACTTC.

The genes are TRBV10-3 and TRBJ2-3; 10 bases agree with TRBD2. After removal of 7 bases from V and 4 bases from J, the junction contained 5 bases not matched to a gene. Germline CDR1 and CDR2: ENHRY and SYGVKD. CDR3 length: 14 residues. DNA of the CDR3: TGTGCCATCACTAGCGGGAGTAATCCAGATACGCAGTATTTT. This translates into CAITSGSNPDTQYF.

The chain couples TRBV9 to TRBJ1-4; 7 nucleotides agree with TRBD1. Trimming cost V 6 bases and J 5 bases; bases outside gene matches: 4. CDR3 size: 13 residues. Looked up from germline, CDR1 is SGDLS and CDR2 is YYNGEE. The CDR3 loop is CASNRDSNEKLFF. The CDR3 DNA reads TGTGCCAGCAACCGGGACAGCAATGAAAAACTGTTTTTT.

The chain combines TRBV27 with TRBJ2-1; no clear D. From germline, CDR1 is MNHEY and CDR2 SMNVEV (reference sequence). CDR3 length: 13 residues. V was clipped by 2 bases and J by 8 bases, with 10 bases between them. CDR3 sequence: CASSLGSWDEQFF. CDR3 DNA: TGTGCCAGCAGTTTAGGGTCCTGGGATGAGCAGTTCTTC.

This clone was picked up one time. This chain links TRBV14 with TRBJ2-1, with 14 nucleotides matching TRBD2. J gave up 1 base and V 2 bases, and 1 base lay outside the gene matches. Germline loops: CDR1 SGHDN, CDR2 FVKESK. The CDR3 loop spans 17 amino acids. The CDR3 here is CASSQRTSGRSYNEQFF. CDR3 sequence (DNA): TGTGCCAGCAGCCAACGGACTAGCGGGAGGTCCTACAATGAGCAGTTCTTC.

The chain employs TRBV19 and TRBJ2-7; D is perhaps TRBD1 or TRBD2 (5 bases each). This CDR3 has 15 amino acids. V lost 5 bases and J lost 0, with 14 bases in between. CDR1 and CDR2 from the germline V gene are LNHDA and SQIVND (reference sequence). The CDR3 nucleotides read TGTGCCAGTAGTCCGCTCCGGGGCAACTCCTACGAGCAGTACTTC. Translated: CASSPLRGNSYEQYF.

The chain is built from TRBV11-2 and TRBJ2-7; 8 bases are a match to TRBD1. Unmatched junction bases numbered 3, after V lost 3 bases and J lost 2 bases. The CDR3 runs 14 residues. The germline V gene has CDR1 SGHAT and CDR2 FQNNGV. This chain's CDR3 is CASSFARGPYEQYF. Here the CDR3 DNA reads TGTGCCAGCAGCTTTGCCAGGGGGCCCTACGAGCAGTACTTC.

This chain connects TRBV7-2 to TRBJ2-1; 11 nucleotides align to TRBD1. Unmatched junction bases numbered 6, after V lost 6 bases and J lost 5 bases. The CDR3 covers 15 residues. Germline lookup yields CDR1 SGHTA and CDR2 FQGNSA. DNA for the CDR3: TGTGCCAGCAGACCTCCGGGACAGGGGGACAATGAGCAGTTCTTC. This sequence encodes CASRPPGQGDNEQFF.